The 5 T cell receptor beta chains presented below share a single source sample, sequenced in a study of cytomegalovirus exposure and HLA in healthy donors. Use of 60 Vbeta and 13 Jbeta primers characterized the PCR. Using immunoSEQ multiplex PCR, the repertoire was profiled, and TCRdb retains in-frame clones only, with some absent. The sample has about 190,000 clones, about 80% seen once. The sample consisted of PBMCs. The receptors derive from a woman between 45 and 60 years old in good health and CMV-seropositive.

The rearrangement joins TRBV27 to TRBJ1-4; D unclear. The length of the CDR3 is 16 residues. V shed 5 bases and J shed 5 bases, with 18 bases lying between them. Germline-derived CDR1 and CDR2 are MNHEY and SMNVEV (reference sequence). The CDR3 spells CASSRRRGRVNEKLFF. The CDR3 bases are TGTGCCAGCAGTCGCAGAAGAGGGAGGGTAAATGAAAAACTGTTTTTT.

This chain links TRBV7-2 with TRBJ1-4; TRBD1 aligns across 9 bases. With V trimmed by 5 bases and J by 0 bases, 10 bases remained unmatched. The germline V gene encodes CDR1 SGHTA and CDR2 FQGNSA. The CDR3 consists of 18 residues. The DNA for the CDR3 is TGTGCCAGCAGCCCCCGCCGGGACAGGGCGGCAACTAATGAAAAACTGTTTTTT. Its translation is CASSPRRDRAATNEKLFF.

Note on this clone: Sequence at one end of the junction differs from germline and may be a read error. The chain uses TRBV7-7 and TRBJ2-2; 9 positions match TRBD1. Germline V gene lookup returns CDR1 SSHAT and CDR2 FNYEAQ (reference sequence). The CDR3 is 15 amino acids. CDR3 in amino acids: CASRAGTGLGGELFF. The DNA for the CDR3 is TGTGCTAGCAGAGCCGGGACAGGGCTCGGCGGGGAGCTGTTTTTT.

The genes are TRBV5-4 and TRBJ1-2, with 8 bases fitting TRBD1. Trimming at V came to 4 bases and at J to 0 bases, leaving 11 bases not matched to a gene. Germline CDR1 and CDR2: SGHNT and YYREEE (reference sequence). The CDR3 extends over 17 amino acids. The CDR3 DNA reads as TGTGCCAGCAGCGATGTAGACCGGACAGGGTCTAACTATGGCTACACCTTC. Translated, it gives CASSDVDRTGSNYGYTF. The full variable domain, its missing parts supplied by reference TRBV5-4 and TRBJ1-2, is ETGVTQSPTHLIKTRGQQVTLRCSSQSGHNTVSWYQQALGQGPQFIFQYYREEENGRGNFPPRFSGLQFPNYSSELNVNALELDDSALYLCASSDVDRTGSNYGYTFGSGTRLTVV.

In this sample, this clone turned up once. The chain has TRBV5-6 and TRBJ2-5; D might be TRBD2 (5 bases). The V end lost 5 bases, the J end lost 5 bases, and 10 bases lay between the germline ends. The CDR3 runs to 12 residues. Looked up from germline, CDR1 is SGHDT and CDR2 is YYEEEE. CDR3 nucleotides: TGTGCCAGCAGTCAGGACTGGGAGACCCAGTACTTC. Encoded protein: CASSQDWETQYF.